These 13 T cell receptor beta chains were sequenced from one sample in a study of OX40 agonist ivuxolimab in advanced cancers. Measured with immunoSEQ multiplex PCR; TCRdb has only the in-frame clones, and not every one. The table includes around 58,000 clones, 84% detected once. Sequenced here: CD4+ or CD8+ T cells sorted from blood, sampled in a trial of the OX40 agonist ivuxolimab. The receptors derive from an adult with an advanced solid tumor such as melanoma, head and neck, liver or kidney cancer.

This clone was counted a single time. The gene calls are TRBV7-6 and TRBJ1-2; D unclear. Germline loops: CDR1 SGHVS, CDR2 FNYEAQ. The CDR3 runs 13 residues. V lost 5 bases, J lost 7 bases, and 14 bases lay in between. The CDR3 reads CASSRTGLSGYTF. The CDR3 nucleotides are TGTGCCAGCAGCCGGACGGGCTTGAGTGGCTACACCTTC.

The genes are TRBV11-2 and TRBJ1-2; no firm D call. This CDR3 comprises 14 residues. Germline V gene data show CDR1 as SGHAT and CDR2 as FQNNGV. V shed 1 base and J shed 8 bases, with 14 bases lying between them. The CDR3 spells CASSLGTSGGGYTF. The CDR3, as DNA: TGTGCCAGCAGCTTAGGAACCTCGGGAGGGGGCTACACCTTC.

The V call is TRBV7-2, the J call TRBJ2-5; TRBD2 matches 8 bases. Per germline, CDR1 SGHTA and CDR2 FQGNSA. The CDR3 spans 15 residues. V trimming: 0 bases; J trimming: 6 bases; junction bases outside the gene matches: 6. CDR3 nucleotides: TGTGCCAGCAGCTTAGCGTGGGCGGGGGGAAAGACCCAGTACTTC. As protein: CASSLAWAGGKTQYF.

The gene calls are TRBV2 and TRBJ2-1; 8 bases are shared with TRBD2. The germline gives CDR1 SNHLY, CDR2 FYNNEI. The CDR3 is made up of 16 amino acids. V shed 4 bases, J shed 2 bases, and the junction held 7 bases outside the gene matches. The CDR3 nucleotides read TGTGCCAGCAGTGTTGCCGGGAGGGAGCCCTACAATGAGCAGTTCTTC. It specifies CASSVAGREPYNEQFF.

The V and J genes are TRBV2 and TRBJ2-1, with D tentatively TRBD2 (5 bases). The CDR3 runs to 14 residues. The V gene lost 4 bases and the J gene lost 7 bases, with 14 bases spanning the gap. CDR1 SNHLY and CDR2 FYNNEI come from the germline V gene. The CDR3 bases are TGTGCCAGCAGTGCCCAGAGGGTGGGGAATGAGCAGTTCTTC. Translating it yields CASSAQRVGNEQFF.

The V and J genes are TRBV19 and TRBJ1-1; perhaps TRBD1 as D (5 bases). The CDR3 extends over 18 amino acids. Between the trimmed V and J ends, which lost 3 bases and 4 bases, there was a span of 24 bases. CDR1 is LNHDA and CDR2 is SQIVND in the germline V gene (reference sequence). The CDR3 is CASSIRSSVRGGITEAFF. The DNA of the CDR3 is TGTGCCAGTAGTATTCGATCATCCGTCCGGGGCGGAATCACTGAAGCTTTCTTT.

V usage is TRBV9 and J usage is TRBJ2-1, with 8 bases fitting TRBD2. J lost 4 bases, V lost 0 bases, and 15 bases had no gene match. The V gene's germline CDR1 is SGDLS and CDR2 YYNGEE. The CDR3 extends over 19 amino acids. The CDR3 here is CASSVAWAVGTRRYNEQFF. CDR3 DNA sequence: TGTGCCAGCAGCGTAGCTTGGGCCGTAGGGACTAGAAGGTACAATGAGCAGTTCTTC.

The chain uses TRBV14 and TRBJ1-2; D might be TRBD1 (5 bases). Per the germline V gene, CDR1 is SGHDN and CDR2 is FVKESK. CDR3 size: 15 residues. Trimming pared 1 base from V and 3 bases from J, leaving 12 bases between. CDR3 sequence (DNA): TGTGCCAGCAGCCAAGTGCCGGGACGGTACTATGGCTACACCTTC. This codes for CASSQVPGRYYGYTF.

The chain links TRBV27 to TRBJ2-7, with unresolved D. Germline V gene sequence: CDR1 MNHEY, CDR2 SMNVEV (reference sequence). V was clipped by 2 bases and J by 7 bases, with 12 bases between them. The CDR3 runs to 13 residues. DNA of the CDR3: TGTGCCAGCAGTTTAGCTGGTTTGGGGGAGCAGTACTTC. As protein: CASSLAGLGEQYF.

This chain uses TRBV5-1 with TRBJ1-1, with 7 bases fitting TRBD1. There are 14 residues in the CDR3. The germline V gene encodes CDR1 SGHRS and CDR2 YFSETQ. The V and J ends lost 4 bases and 4 bases, in that order; junction bases with no gene match: 7. The CDR3 spells CASSLDAGGTEAFF. As DNA, the CDR3 is TGCGCCAGCAGCCTGGATGCAGGGGGCACTGAAGCTTTCTTT.

The chain combines TRBV28 with TRBJ1-2; TRBD1 aligns across 7 bases. Germline V CDR1 and CDR2: MDHEN, SYDVKM. The CDR3 covers 13 residues. V shed 6 bases and J 2 bases; nucleotides not matched to a gene: 3. CDR3 amino acids: CASRPTGNYGYTF. The CDR3 DNA is TGTGCCAGCAGACCGACAGGGAACTATGGCTACACCTTC.

The V gene is TRBV9, the J gene TRBJ2-1, with 8 bases aligning to TRBD2. CDR1 is SGDLS and CDR2 is YYNGEE in the germline V gene. Trimming at V came to 3 bases and at J to 0 bases, leaving 5 bases not matched to a gene. The CDR3 runs to 16 residues. The CDR3 DNA is TGTGCCAGCAGCGCCTACGGGACTAGCTCCTACAATGAGCAGTTCTTC. Its translation: CASSAYGTSSYNEQFF.

CDR3 coding DNA: TGTGCCAGCAGCCATACGGGAGGGCATAGAGTTGGGCAGTACTTC. It specifies CASSHTGGHRVGQYF. The V and J genes are TRBV14 and TRBJ2-7; TRBD2 aligns across 8 bases. The CDR3 runs to 15 residues. CDR1 is SGHDN, CDR2 FVKESK, per germline. V lost 3 bases, J lost 9 bases, and 13 bases stayed unmatched.